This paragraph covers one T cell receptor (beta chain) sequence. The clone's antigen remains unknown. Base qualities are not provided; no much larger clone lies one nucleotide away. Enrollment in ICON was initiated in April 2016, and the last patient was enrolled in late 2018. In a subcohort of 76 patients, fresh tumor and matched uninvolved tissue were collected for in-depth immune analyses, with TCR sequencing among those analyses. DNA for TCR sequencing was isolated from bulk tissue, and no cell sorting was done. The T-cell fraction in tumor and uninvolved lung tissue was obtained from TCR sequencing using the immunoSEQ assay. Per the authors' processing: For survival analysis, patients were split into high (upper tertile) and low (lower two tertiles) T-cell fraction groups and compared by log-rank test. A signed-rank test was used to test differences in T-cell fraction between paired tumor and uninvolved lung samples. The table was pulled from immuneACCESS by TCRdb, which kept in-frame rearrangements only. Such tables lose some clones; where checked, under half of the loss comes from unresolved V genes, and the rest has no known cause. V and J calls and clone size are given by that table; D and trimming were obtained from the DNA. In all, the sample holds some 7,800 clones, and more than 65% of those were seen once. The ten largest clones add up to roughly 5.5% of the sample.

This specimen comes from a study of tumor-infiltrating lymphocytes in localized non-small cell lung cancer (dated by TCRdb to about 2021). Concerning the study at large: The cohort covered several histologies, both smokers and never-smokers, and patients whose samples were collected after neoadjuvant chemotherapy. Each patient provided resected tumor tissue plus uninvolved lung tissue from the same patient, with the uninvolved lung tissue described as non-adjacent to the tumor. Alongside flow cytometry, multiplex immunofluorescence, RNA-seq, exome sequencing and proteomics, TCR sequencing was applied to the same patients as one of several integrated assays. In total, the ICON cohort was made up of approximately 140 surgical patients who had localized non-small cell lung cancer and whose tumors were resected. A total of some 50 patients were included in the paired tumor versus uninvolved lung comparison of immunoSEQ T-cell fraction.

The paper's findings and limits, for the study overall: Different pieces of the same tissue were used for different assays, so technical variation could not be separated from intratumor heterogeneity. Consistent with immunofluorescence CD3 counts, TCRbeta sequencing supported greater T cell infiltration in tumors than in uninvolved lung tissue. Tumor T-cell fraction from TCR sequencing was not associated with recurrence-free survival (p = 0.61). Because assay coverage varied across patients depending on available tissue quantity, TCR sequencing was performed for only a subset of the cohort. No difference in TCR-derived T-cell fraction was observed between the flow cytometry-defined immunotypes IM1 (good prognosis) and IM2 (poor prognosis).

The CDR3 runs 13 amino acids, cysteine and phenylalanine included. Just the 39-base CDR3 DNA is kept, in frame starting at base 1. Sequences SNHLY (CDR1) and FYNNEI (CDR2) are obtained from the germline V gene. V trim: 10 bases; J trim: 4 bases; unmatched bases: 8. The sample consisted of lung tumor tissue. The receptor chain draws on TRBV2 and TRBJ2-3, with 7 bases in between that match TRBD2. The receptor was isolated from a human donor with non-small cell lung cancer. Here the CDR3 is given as CATSRGRADTQYF. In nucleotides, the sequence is TGTGCCACGTCGCGGGGGAGAGCAGATACGCAGTATTTT. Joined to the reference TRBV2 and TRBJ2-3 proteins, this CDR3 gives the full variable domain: EPEVTQTPSHQVTQMGQEVILRCVPISNHLYFYWYRQILGQKVEFLVSFYNNEISEKSEIFDDQFSVERPDGSNFTLKIRSTKLEDSAMYFCATSRGRADTQYFGPGTRLTVL.